Listed below are T cell receptor beta chains from one sample, sequenced in a study of response to subunit inactivated influenza vaccine. TCRdb re-called the RT-PCR reads with MiXCR, one entry per CDR3 protein. The sample holds around 180,000 distinct CDR3 sequences, about 9% seen once. The sequencing here drew on non-naive T cells sorted from PBMCs, taken on the day of vaccination. The receptors here all came from a man aged 50 to 60 who received an inactivated influenza vaccine. The CDR3 runs from the conserved cysteine through the conserved F or W. D genes are given only for firm matches. Not every row has a clone size; where given, it reads once, few, many or a size class.

D,V,size,J,CDR3,DNA
-,TRBV18,few,TRBJ1-2,CASSPPNGAGDGYTF,TGTGCCAGCTCACCACCGAATGGGGCTGGGGATGGCTACACCTTC
TRBD2,TRBV30,-,TRBJ2-3,CAWSQSGGVYTDTQYF,TGTGCCTGGAGTCAGAGCGGGGGGGTTTACACAGATACGCAGTATTTT
-,TRBV18,-,TRBJ2-7,CASSPERNEQYF,TGTGCCAGCTCACCGGAAAGGAACGAGCAGTACTTC
TRBD2,TRBV7-2,many,TRBJ2-3,CASSGGGANTDTQYF,TGTGCCAGCAGCGGCGGGGGGGCTAACACAGATACGCAGTATTTT
-,TRBV5-1,few,TRBJ2-7,CASSLSPAGSYEQYF,TGCGCCAGCAGCTTGTCCCCAGCTGGCTCCTACGAGCAGTACTTC
-,TRBV5-1,-,TRBJ2-1,CASSSGLDRPYNEQFF,TGCGCCAGCAGCTCAGGACTGGACCGCCCCTACAATGAGCAGTTCTTC
TRBD1,TRBV12-3/TRBV12-4,many,TRBJ1-5,CASSLGDRLSNQPQHF,TGTGCCAGCAGTTTAGGGGACAGGTTGAGCAATCAGCCCCAGCATTTT
-,TRBV10-3,many,TRBJ2-7,CAIRRDSVYEQYF,TGTGCCATCAGAAGGGACTCCGTATACGAGCAGTACTTC
TRBD2,TRBV12-3/TRBV12-4,few,TRBJ2-5,CASSFGEGETQYF,TGTGCCAGCAGTTTTGGGGAGGGGGAGACCCAGTACTTC
TRBD2,TRBV20-1,few,TRBJ2-3,CSASLREGGTDTQYF,TGCAGTGCTAGTCTGCGGGAGGGTGGCACAGATACGCAGTATTTT
-,TRBV6-2/TRBV6-3,-,TRBJ2-1,CASISYWDEQFF,TGTGCCAGCATCTCATACTGGGATGAGCAGTTCTTC
-,TRBV5-6,-,TRBJ2-2,CASSLLGAGTGELFF,TGTGCCAGCAGCTTGCTAGGAGCGGGCACCGGGGAGCTGTTTTTT
-,TRBV28,-,TRBJ2-1,CASSFRRGTQQFF,TGTGCCAGCAGTTTCCGCCGTGGGACTCAGCAGTTCTTC
-,TRBV11-3,-,TRBJ1-1,CASSYRANTEAFF,TGTGCCAGCAGCTACAGGGCTAACACTGAAGCTTTCTTT
TRBD2,TRBV29-1,many,TRBJ2-1,CSVKTSGRQNNEQFF,TGCAGCGTCAAGACTAGCGGGAGACAAAACAATGAGCAGTTCTTC
TRBD2,TRBV7-9,few,TRBJ2-1,CASSPSGSAGGSHEQFF,TGTGCCAGCAGCCCTAGTGGGTCAGCGGGGGGGAGCCATGAGCAGTTCTTC
-,TRBV20-1,-,TRBJ2-3,CSATRDTDTQYF,TGCAGTGCTACCCGGGACACAGATACGCAGTATTTT
TRBD2,TRBV12-3/TRBV12-4,many,TRBJ2-7,CASSYRTSGYLYEQYF,TGTGCCAGCAGTTACCGGACTAGCGGATATCTCTACGAGCAGTACTTC
-,TRBV21-1,few,TRBJ2-1,CASSKVGCPSRQGTPFYNEQFF,TGTGCCAGCAGCAAAGTTGGTTGCCCGTCTCGACAGGGAACGCCGTTCTACAATGAGCAGTTCTTC
-,TRBV12-3/TRBV12-4,many,TRBJ2-2,CASSFSNGGGELFF,TGTGCCAGCAGTTTTAGTAATGGGGGCGGGGAGCTGTTTTTT
TRBD1,TRBV20-1,-,TRBJ2-5,CSASGDRGRGQETQYF,TGCAGTGCCAGCGGGGACAGGGGACGTGGGCAAGAGACCCAGTACTTC
TRBD1,TRBV4-3,once,TRBJ2-7,CASSPGQGPPYEQYF,TGCGCCAGCAGCCCTGGACAGGGACCACCCTACGAGCAGTACTTC
-,TRBV29-1,-,TRBJ2-7,CSVTKSSYEQYF,TGCAGCGTGACAAAGAGCTCCTACGAGCAGTACTTC
-,TRBV7-2,-,TRBJ2-2,CASSFVPAGAGELFF,TGTGCCAGCAGCTTCGTCCCAGCAGGTGCCGGGGAGCTGTTTTTT
-,TRBV2,-,TRBJ1-3,CASSEIKGYSGNTIYF,TGTGCCAGCAGTGAAATAAAGGGATACTCTGGAAACACCATATATTTT
TRBD2,TRBV28,many,TRBJ2-1,CASRGTSGRNEQFF,TGTGCCAGCAGAGGGACTAGCGGGAGAAATGAGCAGTTCTTC
TRBD2,TRBV5-1,few,TRBJ2-1,CASSSGLAGGPEGSFF,TGCGCCAGCAGCTCGGGACTAGCGGGAGGGCCTGAAGGTTCGTTCTTC
-,TRBV20-1,-,TRBJ1-2,CSANPTALGGYTF,TGCAGTGCAAACCCCACCGCGTTGGGTGGCTACACCTTC
-,TRBV28,few,TRBJ2-7,CASSIGSNYEQYF,TGTGCCAGCAGTATTGGGTCTAACTACGAGCAGTACTTC
TRBD2,TRBV20-1,-,TRBJ2-5,CSASSTSGGALETQYF,TGCAGTGCTAGCTCAACTAGCGGGGGGGCCCTGGAGACCCAGTACTTC
TRBD1,TRBV3-1,many,TRBJ1-1,CASSQMDRTNTEAFF,TGTGCCAGCAGCCAAATGGACAGGACGAACACTGAAGCTTTCTTT
-,TRBV20-1,-,TRBJ2-7,CSAKPHGPLYEQYF,TGCAGTGCTAAGCCGCACGGGCCACTTTACGAGCAGTACTTC
-,TRBV7-7,few,TRBJ2-3,CASSLGGPPDTQYF,TGTGCCAGCAGCTTAGGAGGGCCCCCCGATACGCAGTATTTT
TRBD1,TRBV12-3/TRBV12-4,few,TRBJ2-1,CASRGQGNPSYNEQFF,TGTGCCAGCAGAGGACAGGGGAACCCATCCTACAATGAGCAGTTCTTC
TRBD2,TRBV7-9,many,TRBJ2-2,CASSPTSVNTGELFF,TGTGCCAGCAGCCCGACTAGCGTTAACACCGGGGAGCTGTTTTTT
TRBD2,TRBV7-2,-,TRBJ2-2,CASSSGLATGELFF,TGTGCCAGCAGCTCCGGACTAGCAACCGGGGAGCTGTTTTTT
-,TRBV12-3/TRBV12-4,-,TRBJ2-2,CASSFSPGVTGELFF,TGTGCCAGCAGTTTCAGTCCAGGGGTCACCGGGGAGCTGTTTTTT
-,TRBV20-1,few,TRBJ2-1,CSAFNRDYRGRGLNEQFF,TGCAGTGCCTTTAACCGGGACTACCGGGGGAGGGGGCTCAATGAGCAGTTCTTC
-,TRBV29-1,many,TRBJ2-7,CSVEKGVEQYF,TGCAGCGTTGAAAAAGGGGTTGAGCAGTACTTC
TRBD2,TRBV7-2,few,TRBJ2-5,CASSSSGGRQETQYF,TGTGCCAGCAGCTCCAGCGGGGGCCGCCAAGAGACCCAGTACTTC
TRBD1,TRBV6-1,-,TRBJ2-7,CASSEETGTTYEQYF,TGTGCCAGCAGTGAAGAGACAGGGACGACCTACGAGCAGTACTTC
-,TRBV6-2/TRBV6-3,many,TRBJ2-2,CASSSMTTGELFF,TGTGCCAGCAGTTCCATGACCACCGGGGAGCTGTTTTTT
TRBD1,TRBV12-3/TRBV12-4,many,TRBJ2-2,CASSRQGNTGELFF,TGTGCCAGCAGTCGACAGGGTAACACCGGGGAGCTGTTTTTT
TRBD2,TRBV6-1,many,TRBJ2-7,CASSRLTSGGTPYEQYF,TGTGCCAGCAGTCGACTGACTAGCGGGGGGACACCCTACGAGCAGTACTTC
-,TRBV28,many,TRBJ2-3,CASSLFTDTQYF,TGTGCCAGCAGTTTATTCACAGATACGCAGTATTTT
-,TRBV18,few,TRBJ2-7,CASSPGAGSGPYEQYF,TGTGCCAGCTCACCTGGGGCCGGGAGCGGCCCCTACGAGCAGTACTTC